Listed here is a single T cell receptor beta chain. Its antigen is undetermined. Cells designated naive CD8 were CD45RO-negative and were positively selected for CCR7, with terminally differentiated effector memory CD45RA+ cells excluded. Healthy HIV-negative adults with no recent acute infections or vaccinations were recruited as donors. Each sample came from a Caucasian adult donor living in Nashville, Tennessee. The sample is drawn from a study of shared clonotypes between healthy human individuals. Overall study context: CD4 naive and CD4 memory each took three plates per donor, while CD8 naive took two and CD8 memory one. Study results and limitations: The study found lower generation probabilities in non-shared clonotypes than in those shared by all four donors.

Germline V gene lookup returns CDR1 SQVTM and CDR2 ANQGSEA. The CDR3 covers 11 residues. V shed 4 bases and J shed 5 bases, with 9 bases lying between them. Some clones are missing from TCRdb's copy, which holds only in-frame ones; the method was immunoSEQ multiplex PCR. The table has millions of clones, approximately 94% seen once. The receptor was isolated from a young man in good health. The sequenced sample consisted of naive CD8+ T cells sorted from blood. This rearrangement joins TRBV29-1 to TRBJ2-7; D gene uncertain. The CDR3 bases are TGCAGCGTTGGGGGTGGGAACGAGCAGTACTTC. Translated, it gives CSVGGGNEQYF.